This TCR beta chain derives from a study of regulatory T cells in long-lasting Graves disease. Study results and limitations: Persistent cases of Graves' showed reduced TCR diversity relative to newly diagnosed patients. When disease was persistent, TRBV28, TRBJ1-2 and TRBJ2-5 were the favored segments.

The length of the CDR3 is 16 residues. The time point here: newly diagnosed GD, antithyroid drugs for less than 3 months. RNA extracted from PBMCs served as the sequencing template. The authors built TCR beta libraries using iRepertoire HTBI primers and Arm-PCR of CDR3 regions. TCRdb reprocessed the multiplex PCR reads with MiXCR, giving one entry per CDR3 protein. The sample has roughly 500,000 distinct CDR3 sequences; roughly 13% are singletons. The sample holds many counts of this clonotype. Its specificity is unknown. At one boundary the junction diverges from the germline segment, which might be a read error. This sample was also put to use in a study of T cells in Graves' hyperthyroidism and ophthalmopathy. That investigation notes: Blood also contained most expanded thyroid clonotypes above 0.001. The model made its ophthalmopathy prediction, and onset followed a median approximately 6 months later.

The sequences come from peripheral blood mononuclear cells (PBMCs), collected at new diagnosis, from a patient treated with antithyroid drugs. The sequence was collected from a man between 25 and 39 years old with Graves disease. The rearrangement uses TRBV12-3 or TRBV12-4 and TRBJ2-1; the D gene is possibly TRBD1 (6 bases). As DNA, the CDR3 is TGTGCCAGCAGTCTAGGAACAGGGCTGCGGTTTGGGAAGATAGTATTC. As protein: CASSLGTGLRFGKIVF.